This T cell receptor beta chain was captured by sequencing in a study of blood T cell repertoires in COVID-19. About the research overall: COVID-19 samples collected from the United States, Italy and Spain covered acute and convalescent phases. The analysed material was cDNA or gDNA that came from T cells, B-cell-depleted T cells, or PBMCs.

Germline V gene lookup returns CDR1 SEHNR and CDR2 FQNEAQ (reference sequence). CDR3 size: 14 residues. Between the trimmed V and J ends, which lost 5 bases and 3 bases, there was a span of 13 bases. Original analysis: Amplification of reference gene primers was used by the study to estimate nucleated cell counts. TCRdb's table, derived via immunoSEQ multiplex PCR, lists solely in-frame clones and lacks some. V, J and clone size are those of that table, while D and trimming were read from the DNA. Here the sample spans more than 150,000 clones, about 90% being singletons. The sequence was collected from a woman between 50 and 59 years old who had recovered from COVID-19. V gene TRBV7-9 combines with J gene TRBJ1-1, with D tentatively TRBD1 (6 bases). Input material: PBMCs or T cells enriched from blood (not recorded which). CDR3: CASSHGQLDTEAFF. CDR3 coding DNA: TGTGCCAGCAGCCACGGACAGTTGGACACTGAAGCTTTCTTT.